These 18 T cell receptor beta chains were all obtained from the same sample, sequenced in a study of blood T cell repertoires in COVID-19. Sequencing was performed with immunoSEQ multiplex PCR; in TCRdb, only in-frame clones are kept and a portion is missing. This sample has 97,000 or so clones, with around 82% found just once. Material for sequencing was peripheral blood. These receptor sequences come from a man in his 70s with active or convalescent COVID-19.

V and J are TRBV6-5 and TRBJ1-5, with D tentatively TRBD1 (6 bases). Germline CDR1 MNHEY, CDR2 SVGAGI. V lost 6 bases to trimming and J lost 2 bases, with 11 bases between them. The CDR3 has 14 amino acids. CDR3 nucleotide sequence: TGTGCCAGCAGCACACAGGGTGGCAATCAGCCCCAGCATTTT. Amino acids: CASSTQGGNQPQHF.

The rearrangement joins TRBV7-6 to TRBJ2-5; TRBD1 matches 8 bases. The CDR3 is 16 amino acids. Germline-derived CDR1 and CDR2 are SGHVS and FNYEAQ. V gave up 2 bases and J gave up 5 bases; unmatched junction bases: 10. The CDR3 sequence is CASSLQTGVALETQYF. The CDR3 bases are TGTGCCAGCAGCTTACAGACAGGGGTGGCGTTGGAGACCCAGTACTTC.

The V and J genes are TRBV27 and TRBJ2-7; perhaps TRBD1 as D (5 bases). The CDR3 covers 13 residues. Trimming took 11 bases from V and 0 from J, leaving 14 bases between them. Looked up from germline, CDR1 is MNHEY and CDR2 is SMNVEV (reference sequence). DNA for the CDR3: TGTGCCGCAGGCAGGGCTGGCTCCTACGAGCAGTACTTC. This gives the protein CAAGRAGSYEQYF.

The chain joins TRBV14 to TRBJ2-1; tentatively, D is TRBD2 (6 bases). Deletions cut 0 bases from V and 7 bases from J, with 16 bases between. Per the germline V gene, CDR1 is SGHDN and CDR2 is FVKESK. This CDR3 spans 16 amino acids. CDR3 bases: TGTGCCAGCAGCCAAGATATAAGGCGGGGACGGAATGAGCAGTTCTTC. It translates to CASSQDIRRGRNEQFF.

The chain couples TRBV4-2 to TRBJ2-2, with TRBD2 matching 16 bases. In germline, CDR1 is LGHNA, CDR2 YNFKEQ. Trimming at V came to 3 bases and at J to 3 bases, leaving 7 bases not matched to a gene. The CDR3 consists of 19 residues. The CDR3 loop is CASSQTGTSGGADTGELFF. In DNA form, the CDR3 reads TGTGCCAGCAGCCAGACCGGGACTAGCGGGGGGGCCGACACCGGGGAGCTGTTTTTT.

The chain couples TRBV10-3 to TRBJ1-3, with D possibly matching TRBD1 (5 bases). The CDR3 is made up of 16 amino acids. V lost 7 bases, J lost 0 bases, and 16 bases lay in between. Looked up from germline, CDR1 is ENHRY and CDR2 is SYGVKD. In DNA, the CDR3 is TGTGCCATCATGGGGCCAGGGCCAACCTCTGGAAACACCATATATTTT. Translation gives CAIMGPGPTSGNTIYF.

V is TRBV18 and J is TRBJ2-1, with 9 positions matching TRBD2. The CDR3 contains 21 residues. Germline CDR1 and CDR2: KGHSH and LQKENI. V shed 0 bases, J shed 0 bases, and the junction held 15 bases outside the gene matches. The CDR3 DNA reads TGTGCCAGCTCACCACCGAGTCTAGCGGGGCCTCCTCTAAGCTCCTACAATGAGCAGTTCTTC. This gives the protein CASSPPSLAGPPLSSYNEQFF.

V usage is TRBV5-6 and J usage is TRBJ1-5; D is perhaps TRBD1 (6 bases). The CDR3 spans 15 residues. V shed 1 base and J shed 4 bases, with 12 bases lying between them. CDR1 and CDR2 (germline): SGHDT, YYEEEE. The CDR3 reads CASSLSPTGNQPQHF. CDR3 DNA sequence: TGTGCCAGCAGCTTGTCTCCTACAGGGAATCAGCCCCAGCATTTT. Looking up the rest from reference TRBV5-6 and TRBJ1-5 gives the full variable domain: DAGVTQSPTHLIKTRGQQVTLRCSPKSGHDTVSWYQQALGQGPQFIFQYYEEEERQRGNFPDRFSGHQFPNYSSELNVNALLLGDSALYLCASSLSPTGNQPQHFGDGTRLSIL.

This sequence joins TRBV4-2 and TRBJ2-1, with D possibly TRBD2 on 7 matching bases. V was pared by 1 base and J by 6 bases, with 16 bases between. The CDR3 extends over 16 amino acids. Germline V gene data show CDR1 as LGHNA and CDR2 as YNFKEQ. The CDR3 DNA reads as TGTGCCAGCAGCCAAGGGGCCGGGGGGCCGTTCAATGAGCAGTTCTTC. Translation: CASSQGAGGPFNEQFF.

V gene TRBV19 combines with J gene TRBJ1-2; a possible D gene is TRBD1 (6 bases). Germline V CDR1 and CDR2: LNHDA, SQIVND (reference sequence). V lost 5 bases and J lost 3, with 13 bases in between. The CDR3 length is 14 residues. CDR3 protein: CASSFYPGDYGYTF. The CDR3 nucleotides read TGTGCCAGTAGTTTTTACCCAGGGGACTATGGCTACACCTTC.

The rearrangement links TRBV25-1 to TRBJ1-1; 8 bases align to TRBD1. The V gene end was trimmed by 6 bases and the J gene end by 1 base; junction bases not matched to a gene: 4. The CDR3 sequence is 14 residues long. Germline loops: CDR1 MGHDK, CDR2 SYGVNS. CDR3 loop: CASRADRANTEAFF. The DNA for the CDR3 is TGTGCCAGCAGAGCGGACAGGGCGAACACTGAAGCTTTCTTT.

This clone was picked up one time. Other DNA sequences in the sample encode the same CDR3. The chain uses TRBV19 and TRBJ2-2; D unclear. CDR1 LNHDA and CDR2 SQIVND come from the germline V gene (reference sequence). With 6 bases removed from V and 1 base from J, the gap between germline ends came to 9 bases. CDR3 size: 14 residues. The CDR3 spells CASSPPVNTGELFF. The CDR3 coding sequence is TGTGCCAGTAGCCCCCCCGTGAACACCGGGGAGCTGTTTTTT.

The chain joins TRBV9 to TRBJ2-7, with 8 nucleotides matching TRBD1. The germline V gene encodes CDR1 SGDLS and CDR2 YYNGEE. Germline trimming cut 0 bases from V and 2 bases from J; bases unmatched to any gene: 1. CDR3 size: 14 residues. The CDR3 bases are TGTGCCAGCAGCGTAGGACAGGGGACCTACGAGCAGTACTTC. This gives the protein CASSVGQGTYEQYF.

This clone showed up just a few times. This chain joins TRBV5-1 and TRBJ2-1; D gene unclear. Trimming left V 6 bases short and J 2 bases short, with 9 bases between. CDR3 length: 13 residues. From germline, CDR1 is SGHRS and CDR2 YFSETQ. The CDR3 nucleotides read TGCGCCAGCAAGTGGAGACCCTACAATGAGCAGTTCTTC. Translated, it gives CASKWRPYNEQFF.

J is TRBJ1-1 and V is TRBV5-1; a possible D gene is TRBD1 (6 bases). From germline, CDR1 is SGHRS and CDR2 YFSETQ. This CDR3 spans 14 amino acids. Trimming stripped 0 bases from V and 2 bases from J, with 8 bases between. CDR3 sequence reads: CASSLGTANTEAFF. The CDR3 bases are TGCGCCAGCAGCTTGGGGACAGCAAACACTGAAGCTTTCTTT.

The J gene is TRBJ1-1, the V gene TRBV11-2, with 7 bases matching TRBD1. CDR1 is SGHAT and CDR2 is FQNNGV in the germline V gene. Losses at the gene ends were 3 bases for V and 4 bases for J; bases not matched to a gene: 8. This CDR3 has 15 residues. The CDR3 DNA follows: TGTGCCAGCAGCTTCGGACAGGTTAGGGGCACTGAAGCTTTCTTT. Translation gives CASSFGQVRGTEAFF.

CDR3 region: CASSGGDSLNEQFF. CDR3 DNA: TGTGCCAGCAGCGGGGGGGACTCGCTCAATGAGCAGTTCTTC. The chain recombines TRBV11-3 with TRBJ2-1; 7 nucleotides agree with TRBD2. This CDR3 has 14 residues. After removal of 5 bases from V and 6 bases from J, the junction contained 7 bases not matched to a gene. CDR1 SGHNT and CDR2 YENEEA come from the germline V gene. Full variable domain (outside the CDR3, taken from reference TRBV11-3 and TRBJ2-1): EAGVVQSPRYKIIEKKQPVAFWCNPISGHNTLYWYLQNLGQGPELLIRYENEEAVDDSQLPKDRFSAERLKGVDSTLKIQPAELGDSAVYLCASSGGDSLNEQFFGPGTRLTVL.

This chain joins TRBV5-1 and TRBJ2-3, with 9 bases aligning to TRBD2. J was trimmed by 2 bases and V by 4 bases; bases with no gene match: 8. The CDR3 loop spans 16 amino acids. Germline V gene data show CDR1 as SGHRS and CDR2 as YFSETQ. CDR3 sequence reads: CASSTSLAGFTDTQYF. The CDR3 DNA is TGCGCCAGCAGCACAAGTCTAGCGGGGTTCACAGATACGCAGTATTTT.